This TCR beta chain was sequenced for a study of response to subunit inactivated influenza vaccine. TCRdb itself ran the RT-PCR reads through MiXCR, one entry per CDR3 protein. This table has under 550,000 distinct CDR3 sequences, more than 7% appearing once. Trimming shortened V by 3 bases and J by 4 bases, and 17 bases separated the two germline ends. Looked up from germline, CDR1 is DFQATT and CDR2 is SNEGSKA (reference sequence). This CDR3 spans 15 amino acids. The source material was PBMCs from blood, sampled less than 30 months after vaccination. The TCR was taken from a man between 50 and 69 years old who received an inactivated influenza vaccine. The V and J genes are TRBV20-1 and TRBJ2-3, with a tentative D call TRBD2 (6 bases). The CDR3 DNA sequence: TGCAGTGCTAGGAATAGCGGTCTCGGCGCAGATACGCAGTATTTT. As protein: CSARNSGLGADTQYF.